This TCR beta chain emerged from a study of CD8 T cells in Susac syndrome. CDR1 is MNHEY, CDR2 SMNVEV, per germline (reference sequence). CDR3 length equals 15 residues. The ends lost 0 bases at V and 5 bases at J; junction bases unmatched: 6. Reverse transcription of about 0.45 to 1 ug RNA used random hexamers. Across 54 Vbeta and 13 Jbeta, TCR beta CDR3 was amplified with immunoSEQ multiplex PCR. TCRdb reprocessed the immunoSEQ multiplex PCR reads with MiXCR, giving one entry per CDR3 protein. The table shows fewer than 85,000 distinct CDR3 sequences, with approximately 94% occurring only once. TEMRA cells were FACS-enriched, unlike CD8+ and CD4+ T cells, which were negatively isolated.

The source of this sequence is a human donor with multiple sclerosis. Sequenced input: CD8+ T cells from PBMCs. The chain combines TRBV27 with TRBJ2-5, with TRBD1 matching over 7 bases. This CDR3 reads CASSLSTGVLETQYF. The CDR3 bases are TGTGCCAGCAGTTTATCTACAGGGGTTTTGGAGACCCAGTACTTC.